The 5 T cell receptor beta chains listed next were all sequenced from one sample in a study of T cell repertoires in cytomegalovirus infection (dated by TCRdb to about 2019). The reads were generated on an Illumina HiSeq 1500. TCRdb reprocessing: public reads trimmed at Q25 with fastp, clones called with MiXCR, in-frame beta chains kept. A single entry per CDR3 protein holds the most common genes and DNA from its merged rows. A total of around 180,000 distinct CDR3 sequences appear in this sample, roughly a fifth of them only once. Together, the top ten hold about 2.9% of the sample. The sample comprised PBMCs. The receptors come from a human donor in good health (CMV status not recorded). Some clones in this sample may be carry-over from other donors' samples.

The chain combines TRBV20-1 with TRBJ1-1; D unclear. This CDR3 has 12 amino acids. Per germline, CDR1 DFQATT and CDR2 SNEGSKA (reference sequence). The V and J ends lost 5 bases and 0 bases respectively, with 7 bases between them. CDR3 residues: CSALHLNTEAFF. In nucleotides, the CDR3 is TGCAGTGCTTTACATTTGAACACTGAAGCTTTCTTT.

Regarding this clonotype: Possible read error: a much larger clone is one base away. The chain is built from TRBV11-2 and TRBJ2-3; D unresolved. The CDR3 spans 15 residues. CDR1 is SGHAT and CDR2 is FQNNGV in the germline V gene. The chain's CDR3 is CASGLGIVGTDTQYF. CDR3 in DNA: TGTGCCAGCGGCTTAGGGATAGTGGGCACAGATACGCAGTATTTT.

This clonotype appeared many times. The V call is TRBV11-2, the J call TRBJ1-1; TRBD1 might be the D (5 bases). This CDR3 is 13 amino acids long. The germline V gene encodes CDR1 SGHAT and CDR2 FQNNGV. Trimming left V 5 bases short and J 3 bases short, with 10 bases between. CDR3 protein: CASSPETDTEAFF. The CDR3 nucleotides are TGTGCCAGCAGCCCCGAGACAGACACTGAAGCTTTCTTT.

Notes on this clonotype: At one end, the junction sequence differs from germline, possibly due to a read error. The V gene is TRBV20-1, the J gene TRBJ1-5; maybe TRBD1 (6 bases). CDR1 is DFQATT, CDR2 SNEGSKA, per germline (reference sequence). The CDR3 is 16 residues long. CDR3 in amino acids: CSARDRRGAGNQPRHF. CDR3 nucleotide sequence: TGCAGTGCTAGAGACCGGCGGGGGGCAGGCAATCAGCCCCGGCATTTT.

The rearrangement joins TRBV6-5 to TRBJ2-7; 9 nucleotides align to TRBD1. The CDR3 runs to 14 residues. Germline assignment: CDR1 MNHEY and CDR2 SVGAGI. Trimming removed 2 bases from V and 4 bases from J; junction bases left unmatched: 3. The DNA for the CDR3 is TGTGCCAGCAGTTACCGGACAGGGGCTTACGAGCAGTACTTC. Its translation is CASSYRTGAYEQYF.